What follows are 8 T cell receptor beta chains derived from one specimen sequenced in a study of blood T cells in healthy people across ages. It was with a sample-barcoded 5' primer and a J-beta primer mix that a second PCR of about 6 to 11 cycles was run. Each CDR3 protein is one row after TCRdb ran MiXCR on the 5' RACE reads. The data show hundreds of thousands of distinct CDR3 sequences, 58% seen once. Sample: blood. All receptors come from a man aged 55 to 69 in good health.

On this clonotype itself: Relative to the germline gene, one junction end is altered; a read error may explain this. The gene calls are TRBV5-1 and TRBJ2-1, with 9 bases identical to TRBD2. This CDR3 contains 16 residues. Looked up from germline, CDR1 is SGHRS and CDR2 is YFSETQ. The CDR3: CASSLRVAGDHNEQFF. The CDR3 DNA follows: TGCGCCAGCAGCTTGAGGGTAGCGGGGGATCACAATGAGCAGTTCTTT.

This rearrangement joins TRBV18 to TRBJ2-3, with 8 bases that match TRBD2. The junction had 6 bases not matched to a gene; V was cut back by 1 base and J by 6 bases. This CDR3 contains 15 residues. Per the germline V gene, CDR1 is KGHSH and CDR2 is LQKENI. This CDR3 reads CASSPRAGAADTQYF. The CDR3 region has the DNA TGTGCCAGCTCACCACGAGCGGGGGCGGCGGATACGCAGTATTTT.

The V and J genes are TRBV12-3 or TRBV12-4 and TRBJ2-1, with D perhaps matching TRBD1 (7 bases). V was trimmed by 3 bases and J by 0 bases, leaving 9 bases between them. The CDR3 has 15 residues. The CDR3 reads CASSFQGGSYNEQFF. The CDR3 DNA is TGTGCCAGCAGTTTTCAGGGGGGCTCCTACAATGAGCAGTTCTTC.

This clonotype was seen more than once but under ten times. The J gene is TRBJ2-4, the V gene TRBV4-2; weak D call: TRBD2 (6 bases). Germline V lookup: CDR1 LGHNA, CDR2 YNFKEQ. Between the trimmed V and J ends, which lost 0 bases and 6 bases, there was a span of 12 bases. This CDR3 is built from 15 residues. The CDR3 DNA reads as TGTGCCAGCAGCCAAGATCTAGGGAGGCCAAACATTCAGTACTTC. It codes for CASSQDLGRPNIQYF.

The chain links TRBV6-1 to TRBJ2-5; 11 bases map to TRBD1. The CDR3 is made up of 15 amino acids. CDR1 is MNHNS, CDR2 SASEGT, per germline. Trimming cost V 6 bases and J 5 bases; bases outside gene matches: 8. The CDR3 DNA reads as TGTGCCAGCAGCCCCCGGACAGGGGGCTGGGAGACCCAGTACTTC. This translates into CASSPRTGGWETQYF.

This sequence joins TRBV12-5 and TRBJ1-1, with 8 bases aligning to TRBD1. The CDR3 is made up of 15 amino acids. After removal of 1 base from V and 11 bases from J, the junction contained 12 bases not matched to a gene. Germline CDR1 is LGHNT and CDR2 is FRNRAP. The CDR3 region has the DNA TGTGCTAGTGGTTTGGCCCCGGACAGGGTAGGAGAGGCTTTCTTT. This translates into CASGLAPDRVGEAFF.

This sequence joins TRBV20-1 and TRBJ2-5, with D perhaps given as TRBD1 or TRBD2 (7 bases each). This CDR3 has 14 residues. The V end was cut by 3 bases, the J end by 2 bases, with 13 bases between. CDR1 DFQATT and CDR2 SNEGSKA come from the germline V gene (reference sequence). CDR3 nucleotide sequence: TGCAGTGCTAGTGACAGGGAGGGGCAAGAGACCCAGTACTTC. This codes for CSASDREGQETQYF.

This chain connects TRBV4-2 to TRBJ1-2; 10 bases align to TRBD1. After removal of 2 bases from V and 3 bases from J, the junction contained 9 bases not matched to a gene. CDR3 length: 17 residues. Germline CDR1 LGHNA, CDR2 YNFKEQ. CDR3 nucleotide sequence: TGTGCCAGCAGCCAAAATTCTAATGGACAGGGGGACTATGGCTACACCTTC. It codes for CASSQNSNGQGDYGYTF.